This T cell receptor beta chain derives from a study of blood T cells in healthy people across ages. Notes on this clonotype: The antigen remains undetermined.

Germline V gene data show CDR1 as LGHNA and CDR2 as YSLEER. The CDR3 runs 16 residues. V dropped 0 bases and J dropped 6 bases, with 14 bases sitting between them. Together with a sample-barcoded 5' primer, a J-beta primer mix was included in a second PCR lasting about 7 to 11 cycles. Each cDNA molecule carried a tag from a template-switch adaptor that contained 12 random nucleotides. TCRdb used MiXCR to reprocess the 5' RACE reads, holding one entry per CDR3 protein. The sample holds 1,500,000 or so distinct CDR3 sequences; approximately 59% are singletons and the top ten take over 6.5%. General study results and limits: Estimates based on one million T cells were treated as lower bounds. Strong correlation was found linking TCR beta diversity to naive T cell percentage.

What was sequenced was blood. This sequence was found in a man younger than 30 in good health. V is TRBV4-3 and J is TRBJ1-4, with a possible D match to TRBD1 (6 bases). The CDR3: CASSQDFTGRDEKLFF. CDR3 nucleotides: TGCGCCAGCAGCCAAGATTTCACAGGGCGGGATGAAAAACTGTTTTTT.